Listed below are T cell receptor beta chains from one sample, sequenced in a study of shared clonotypes between healthy human individuals. Method: immunoSEQ multiplex PCR; TCRdb's copy keeps in-frame clones and lacks some. The sample shows fewer than 1.4 million clones, 78% of them seen only once. Sequences were obtained from memory CD4+ T cells from PBMCs. The receptors derive from a man between 18 and 29 years old in good health. Some clones in this sample may be carry-over from other donors' samples. The CDR3 runs from the conserved cysteine through the conserved F or W. D genes are given only for firm matches. Where a row states a size, it is once, few, many or the class of an expanded clone; other rows omit it.

>TRBJ1-5|TRBV7-8|TRBD1|.
CASSRRDRAVGPQHF
TGTGCCAGCAGCCGTAGGGACAGGGCGGTCGGGCCCCAGCATTTT
>TRBJ2-3|TRBV7-3|TRBD1|.
CASSSGQATDTQYF
TGTGCCAGCAGCTCGGGACAGGCCACAGATACGCAGTATTTT
>TRBJ1-2|TRBV29-1|.|.
CSVVQGTAGYTF
TGCAGCGTTGTACAGGGTACGGCTGGCTACACCTTC
>TRBJ1-2|TRBV30|.|.
CAWRYSQYGYTF
TGTGCCTGGAGATACAGTCAGTATGGCTACACCTTC
>TRBJ2-3|TRBV29-1|.|.
CSVERGGTDTQYF
TGCAGCGTTGAAAGAGGGGGCACAGATACGCAGTATTTT
>TRBJ2-3|TRBV7-2|.|.
CASSFGAATGNNADTQYF
TGTGCCAGCAGCTTTGGAGCGGCCACAGGAAATAACGCAGATACGCAGTATTTT
>TRBJ2-6|TRBV19|.|few
CASSRSGASSRSGANVLTF
TGTGCCAGTAGTAGGTCGGGGGCGTCTAGCCGTTCTGGGGCCAACGTCCTGACTTTC
>TRBJ1-2|TRBV7-9|TRBD1|once
CASSLGPGQNYGYTF
TGTGCCAGCAGCTTAGGACCGGGACAGAACTATGGCTACACCTTC
>TRBJ2-1|TRBV7-7|.|.
CASSLAGGDLGNEQFF
TGTGCCAGCAGCTTAGCGGGAGGCGACCTCGGGAATGAGCAGTTCTTC
>TRBJ1-2|TRBV28|TRBD1|.
CASSRRTGDGYTF
TGTGCCAGCAGTAGAAGGACAGGGGATGGCTACACCTTC
>TRBJ2-6|TRBV27|.|.
CASSARMGANVLTF
TGTGCCAGCAGTGCACGAATGGGGGCCAACGTCCTGACTTTC
>TRBJ2-3|TRBV5-6|TRBD1|once
CASSPRTGSTDTQYF
TGTGCCAGCAGCCCTCGGACAGGATCCACGGATACGCAGTATTTT
>TRBJ1-5|TRBV7-2|.|.
CASSLRSTPNQPQHF
TGTGCCAGCAGCTTACGGTCTACACCCAATCAGCCCCAGCATTTT
>TRBJ2-7|TRBV15|TRBD1|.
CATSRDRFYEQYF
TGTGCCACCAGCCGGGACAGGTTCTACGAGCAGTACTTC
>TRBJ2-3|TRBV7-6|TRBD2|once
CASSSLAGGRTDTQYF
TGTGCCAGCAGCTCCCTAGCGGGAGGTCGCACAGATACGCAGTATTTT
>TRBJ2-3|TRBV30|.|.
CAWTLGATSTDTQYF
TGTGCCTGGACCCTAGGGGCGACTAGCACAGATACGCAGTATTTT
>TRBJ1-3|TRBV10-3|.|.
CAISPEGFGNTIYF
TGTGCCATCAGCCCTGAGGGGTTTGGGAACACCATATATTTT
>TRBJ2-5|TRBV12-5|TRBD1|once
CASGLVGSGPGGTQYF
TGTGCTAGTGGTTTGGTAGGATCGGGCCCAGGGGGGACCCAGTACTTC
>TRBJ2-1|TRBV27|.|.
CASSFEDSFYNEQFF
TGTGCCAGCAGTTTTGAGGACAGTTTCTACAATGAGCAGTTCTTC
>TRBJ2-5|TRBV7-9|TRBD1|.
CASSLSDRAETQYF
TGTGCCAGCAGCTTGAGCGACAGGGCTGAGACCCAGTACTTC
>TRBJ2-3|TRBV10-1|.|.
CASSETLSTQYF
TGCGCCAGCAGTGAGACCTTGAGCACGCAGTATTTT
>TRBJ1-5|TRBV28|TRBD1|.
CASSSGTAENQPQHF
TGTGCCAGCAGTTCCGGGACAGCGGAAAATCAGCCCCAGCATTTT
>TRBJ1-2|TRBV7-9|.|.
CASSLGDNGYTF
TGTGCCAGCAGCTTAGGGGATAATGGCTACACCTTC
>TRBJ2-5|TRBV7-9|.|.
CASSPRDLETQYF
TGTGCCAGCAGCCCCCGGGACTTAGAGACCCAGTACTTC
>TRBJ2-5|TRBV10-3|.|.
CATNSGTKQETQYF
TGTGCCACCAACTCCGGCACAAAACAAGAGACCCAGTACTTC
>TRBJ1-2|TRBV28|.|.
CASTLGHNYGYTF
TGTGCCAGCACCCTAGGACACAACTATGGCTACACCTTC
>TRBJ1-5|TRBV2|.|few
CASGGGNQPQHF
TGTGCCAGCGGTGGAGGAAATCAGCCCCAGCATTTT
>TRBJ2-2|TRBV7-3|.|.
CASSFVSGELFF
TGTGCCAGCAGCTTCGTTTCCGGGGAGCTGTTTTTT
>TRBJ1-2|TRBV5-1|TRBD1|.
CASSQDRVAYGYTF
TGCGCCAGCAGCCAGGACAGGGTGGCCTATGGCTACACCTTC
>TRBJ2-2|TRBV29-1|TRBD1|.
CSARQGAVRELFF
TGCAGCGCTAGACAGGGGGCAGTAAGGGAGCTGTTTTTT
>TRBJ2-7|TRBV7-2|.|few
CASSFSGYEQYF
TGTGCCAGCAGCTTTTCAGGCTACGAGCAGTACTTC
>TRBJ2-5|TRBV29-1|.|.
CSAQSGGAARYETQYF
TGCAGCGCCCAGTCCGGGGGAGCGGCCCGTTATGAGACCCAGTACTTC
>TRBJ1-5|TRBV19|.|.
CASSILGISNQPQHF
TGTGCCAGTAGTATATTAGGGATTAGCAATCAGCCCCAGCATTTT
>TRBJ2-5|TRBV9|TRBD1|.
CASSVAGQIGETQYF
TGTGCCAGCAGCGTAGCGGGACAGATCGGGGAGACCCAGTACTTC
>TRBJ2-7|TRBV7-9|.|.
CASSPLSSYEQYF
TGTGCCAGCAGCCCTCTTAGCTCCTACGAGCAGTACTTC
>TRBJ2-7|TRBV7-9|.|.
CASSGRVTYEQYF
TGTGCCAGCAGCGGCCGGGTAACCTACGAGCAGTACTTC
>TRBJ1-1|TRBV2|TRBD1|few
CASSDRVGNTEAFF
TGTGCCAGCAGCGACAGGGTTGGGAACACTGAAGCTTTCTTT
>TRBJ2-5|TRBV4-1|TRBD2|.
CAGLFPGGPPSQETQYF
TGCGCCGGCCTCTTCCCGGGAGGGCCCCCCAGCCAAGAGACCCAGTACTTC
>TRBJ2-7|TRBV19|TRBD1|few
CASSRDGQGGYEQYF
TGTGCCAGTAGTAGGGACGGACAGGGAGGCTACGAGCAGTACTTC
>TRBJ1-2|TRBV27|.|.
CASSSAGFGGYTF
TGTGCCAGCAGTTCGGCAGGGTTTGGCGGCTACACCTTC
>TRBJ1-1|TRBV9|.|few
CASSPTSLNTEAFF
TGTGCCAGCAGTCCCACGAGTCTGAACACTGAAGCTTTCTTT
>TRBJ2-1|TRBV6-1|TRBD2|.
CASSEAGTGGRRWNEQFF
TGTGCCAGCAGTGAAGCGGGGACGGGCGGGAGGCGTTGGAATGAGCAGTTCTTC
>TRBJ2-7|TRBV11-2|TRBD1|.
CASSSGRTGSYEQYF
TGTGCCAGCAGCTCAGGCAGGACAGGGAGCTACGAGCAGTACTTC
>TRBJ2-7|TRBV6-1|TRBD2|many
CASSTSGISYEQYF
TGTGCCAGCAGTACTAGCGGGATCTCCTACGAGCAGTACTTC
>TRBJ2-3|TRBV18|.|few
CASSPGPGADTQYF
TGTGCCAGCTCACCAGGGCCCGGGGCCGATACGCAGTATTTT
>TRBJ1-4|TRBV5-5|.|.
CASGTATNEKLFF
TGTGCCAGCGGTACAGCAACTAATGAAAAACTGTTTTTT
>TRBJ2-5|TRBV6-6|.|few
CASSRLANPLKETQYF
TGTGCCAGCAGTCGATTGGCAAATCCTCTTAAAGAGACCCAGTACTTC
>TRBJ2-4|TRBV7-3|TRBD2|.
CASSSGGAKNIQYF
TGTGCCAGTTCTAGCGGGGGAGCCAAAAACATTCAGTACTTC
>TRBJ1-2|TRBV5-1|.|.
CASSPGEGVYGYTF
TGCGCCAGCAGCCCCGGGGAGGGCGTCTATGGCTACACCTTC
>TRBJ2-3|TRBV5-4|TRBD1|.
CASSLDRGMTDTQYF
TGTGCCAGCAGCTTGGACAGGGGAATGACAGATACGCAGTATTTT
>TRBJ1-5|TRBV19|.|.
CASTREEVPSQPQHF
TGTGCCAGTACCCGGGAGGAGGTCCCTAGTCAGCCCCAGCATTTT
>TRBJ2-5|TRBV5-1|TRBD2|.
CASSLGRVAGSIQETQYF
TGCGCCAGCAGCTTGGGCAGGGTAGCGGGATCGATCCAAGAGACCCAGTACTTC
>TRBJ2-7|TRBV11-2|TRBD2|.
CASSFLLAGSYEQYF
TGTGCCAGCAGCTTTCTACTAGCGGGATCCTACGAGCAGTACTTC